This T cell receptor (beta chain) was sequenced during a study of shared clonotypes between healthy human individuals. Notes on the study in general: The four-donor shared clonotypes exceeded non-shared clonotypes in generation probability, with non-shared ones scoring lower.

V was trimmed by 6 bases and J by 1 base, leaving 21 bases between them. CDR3 size: 17 residues. Germline V CDR1 and CDR2: MDHEN, SYDVKM. On this clone itself: Its antigen is undetermined.

The data were produced by immunoSEQ multiplex PCR, yet TCRdb's version contains in-frame clones alone and is incomplete. The sample includes 2 million to 2.5 million clones, roughly 95% of them seen just once. The source of this sequence is a man between 18 and 29 years old in good health. The V gene is TRBV28, the J gene TRBJ2-5; tentatively, D is TRBD2 (6 bases). Sequences were obtained from naive CD4+ T cells sorted from blood. Subset denoted: CD45RA+ positively selected. CDR3 bases: TGTGCCAGCAGCTCAATGGGACTCCCCCCTATCCAAGAGACCCAGTACTTC. It translates to CASSSMGLPPIQETQYF.